This T cell receptor beta chain was obtained from a study of blood T cell repertoires in COVID-19. In the authors' workflow: Estimation of nucleated cell counts was performed using reference gene primer amplification. TCRdb's copy holds only in-frame clones and misses some; the assay was immunoSEQ multiplex PCR. That table is the source of V, J and clone size, and D and trimming were worked out from the DNA. The repertoire holds 250,000 to 300,000 clones, with around 90% as singletons. The germline gives CDR1 ENHRY, CDR2 SYGVKD. V was clipped by 9 bases and J by 7 bases, with 15 bases between them. This CDR3 is 13 amino acids long. Donors in Cohort 3 who had recovered were those with two negative PCRs, healthcare professional clearance, or resolution of their symptoms.

V usage is TRBV10-3 and J usage is TRBJ2-2; D is possibly TRBD1 (6 bases). Sequenced material: PBMCs or T cells enriched from blood (not recorded which). The source of this sequence is a woman aged 30 to 39 who had recovered from COVID-19. CDR3 residues: CAILNRVGGELFF. The CDR3 DNA follows: TGTGCCATTTTAAACAGGGTTGGCGGGGAGCTGTTTTTT.